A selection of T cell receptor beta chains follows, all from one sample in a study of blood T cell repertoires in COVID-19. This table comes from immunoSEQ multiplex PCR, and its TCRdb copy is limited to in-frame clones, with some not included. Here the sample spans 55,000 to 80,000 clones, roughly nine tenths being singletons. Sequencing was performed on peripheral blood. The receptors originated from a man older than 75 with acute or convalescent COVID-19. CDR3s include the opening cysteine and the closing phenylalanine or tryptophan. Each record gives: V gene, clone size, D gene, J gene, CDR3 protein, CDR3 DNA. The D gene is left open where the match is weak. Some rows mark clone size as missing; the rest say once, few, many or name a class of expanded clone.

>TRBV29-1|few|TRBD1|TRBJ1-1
CSAGDRGAEAFF
TGCAGCGCCGGGGACAGGGGTGCTGAAGCTTTCTTT
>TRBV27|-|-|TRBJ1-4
CASSPQGATNEKLFF
TGTGCCAGCAGTCCTCAAGGGGCCACAAATGAAAAACTGTTTTTT
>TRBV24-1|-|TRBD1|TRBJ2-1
CATSAPGQGSYNEQFF
TGTGCCACCAGTGCACCGGGACAGGGGTCCTACAATGAGCAGTTCTTC
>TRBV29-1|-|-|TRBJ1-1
CSVRSTEAFF
TGCAGCGTTAGGAGTACTGAAGCTTTCTTT
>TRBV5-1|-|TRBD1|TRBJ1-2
CASSLAQGGGYTF
TGCGCCAGCAGCTTGGCCCAGGGGGGTGGCTACACCTTC
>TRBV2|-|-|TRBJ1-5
CASREGDTGDQPQHF
TGTGCCAGCAGAGAAGGGGACACTGGGGATCAGCCCCAGCATTTT
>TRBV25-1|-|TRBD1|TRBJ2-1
CASGPKTGQGTNEQFF
TGTGCCAGCGGCCCCAAGACCGGACAGGGGACCAATGAGCAGTTCTTC
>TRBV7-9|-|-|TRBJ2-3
CASSPQYRDIHSTDTQYF
TGTGCCAGCAGCCCCCAATACCGGGACATCCATAGCACAGATACGCAGTATTTT
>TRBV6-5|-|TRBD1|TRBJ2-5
CASRPDRGSQETQYF
TGTGCCAGCAGACCGGACAGGGGTTCGCAAGAGACCCAGTACTTC
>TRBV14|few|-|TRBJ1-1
CASSQDRWVQAFVSEAFF
TGTGCCAGCAGCCAAGATAGGTGGGTACAGGCGTTCGTCTCTGAAGCTTTCTTT
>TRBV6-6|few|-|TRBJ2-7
CASSPRENEQYF
TGTGCCAGCAGTCCCCGGGAGAACGAGCAGTACTTC
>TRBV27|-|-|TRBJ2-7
CASSLQGFYEQYF
TGTGCCAGCAGTTTACAGGGATTCTACGAGCAGTACTTC
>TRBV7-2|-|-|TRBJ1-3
CASSLTAGNTIYF
TGTGCCAGCAGCTTGACAGCTGGAAACACCATATATTTT
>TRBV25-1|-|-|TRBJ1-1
CASSSSVRGAFF
TGTGCCAGCAGTTCGAGCGTCCGGGGAGCTTTCTTT
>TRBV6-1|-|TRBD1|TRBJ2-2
CASSDGTGGVNGELFF
TGTGCCAGCAGTGATGGGACAGGGGGCGTTAACGGGGAGCTGTTTTTT
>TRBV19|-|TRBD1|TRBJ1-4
CASSRQGAIEKLFF
TGTGCCAGTAGTCGACAGGGGGCGATTGAAAAACTGTTTTTT
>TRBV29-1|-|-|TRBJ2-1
CSVRYTSAADEQFF
TGCAGCGTCCGTTATACTAGTGCCGCGGATGAGCAGTTCTTC
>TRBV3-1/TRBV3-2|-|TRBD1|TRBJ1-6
CASSLRDRDSPLHF
TGTGCCAGCAGCCTCCGGGACAGGGATTCACCCCTCCACTTT
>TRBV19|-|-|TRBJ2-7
CASSILVSSGLSYEQYF
TGTGCCAGTAGTATTCTCGTCTCCAGCGGGCTCTCCTACGAGCAGTACTTC
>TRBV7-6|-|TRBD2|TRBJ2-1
CASSSGLTSGSSREQFF
TGTGCCAGCAGCTCGGGCCTGACTAGCGGGAGTTCGCGGGAGCAGTTCTTC
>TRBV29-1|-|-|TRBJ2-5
CSVGPAIQETQYF
TGCAGCGTTGGGCCGGCCATACAGGAGACCCAGTACTTC
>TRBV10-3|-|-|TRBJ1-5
CAISESTGNQPQHF
TGTGCCATCAGTGAGTCAACGGGGAATCAGCCCCAGCATTTT
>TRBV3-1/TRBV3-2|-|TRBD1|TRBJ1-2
CASSHPGTGTGYTF
TGTGCCAGCAGCCACCCCGGGACAGGGACCGGCTACACCTTC
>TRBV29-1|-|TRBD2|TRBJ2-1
CSVTASGSFSEQFF
TGCAGCGTGACCGCCAGCGGGAGTTTTAGTGAGCAGTTCTTC
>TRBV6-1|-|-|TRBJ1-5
CASSDLDQPQHF
TGTGCCAGCAGTGACCTTGATCAGCCCCAGCATTTT
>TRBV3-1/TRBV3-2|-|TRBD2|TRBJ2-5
CASSHPSGGAQETQYF
TGTGCCAGCAGCCACCCTAGCGGAGGGGCCCAAGAGACCCAGTACTTC
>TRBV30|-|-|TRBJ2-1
CAWSIAVSYNEQFF
TGTGCCTGGAGTATCGCGGTCTCCTACAATGAGCAGTTCTTC
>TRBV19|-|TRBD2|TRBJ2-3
CASSIDSGRTDTQYF
TGTGCCAGTAGTATAGACAGCGGGAGAACAGATACGCAGTATTTT
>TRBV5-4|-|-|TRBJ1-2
CASSPDRYYGYTF
TGTGCCAGCAGTCCCGACAGGTACTATGGCTACACCTTC
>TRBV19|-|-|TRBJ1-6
CASSNRQGSYNSPLHF
TGTGCCAGTAGTAACAGGCAGGGGTCCTATAATTCACCCCTCCACTTT
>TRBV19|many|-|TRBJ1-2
CASSMVTGATSYTF
TGTGCCAGTAGTATGGTGACTGGGGCGACAAGCTACACCTTC
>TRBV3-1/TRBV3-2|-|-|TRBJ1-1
CASSQELVRGNTEAFF
TGTGCCAGCAGCCAAGAATTGGTCAGGGGGAACACTGAAGCTTTCTTT
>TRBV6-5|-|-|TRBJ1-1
CASSYSGRRTEAFF
TGTGCCAGCAGTTACTCTGGGAGGCGGACTGAAGCTTTCTTT
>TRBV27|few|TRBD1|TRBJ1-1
CASSPPEQGNEAFF
TGTGCCAGCAGTCCCCCTGAACAGGGGAATGAAGCTTTCTTT
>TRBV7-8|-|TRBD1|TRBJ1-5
CASSRDRDQPQHF
TGTGCCAGCAGCCGGGACAGGGATCAGCCCCAGCATTTT
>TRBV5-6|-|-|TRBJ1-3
CASSSGGNTIYF
TGTGCCAGCAGCTCAGGTGGAAACACCATATATTTT
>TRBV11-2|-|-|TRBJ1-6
CASSSMGGSGNSPLHF
TGTGCCAGCAGCTCAATGGGGGGTTCCGGCAATTCACCCCTCCACTTT
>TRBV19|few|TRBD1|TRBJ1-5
CASSTQGSNQPQHF
TGTGCCAGTAGTACACAGGGGAGCAATCAGCCCCAGCATTTT
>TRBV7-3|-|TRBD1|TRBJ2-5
CASSPTGARETQYF
TGTGCCAGCAGCCCGACAGGGGCGCGGGAGACCCAGTACTTC
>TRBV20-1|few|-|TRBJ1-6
CSASNRVPHSPLHF
TGCAGTGCTAGTAACAGGGTGCCCCATTCACCCCTCCACTTT
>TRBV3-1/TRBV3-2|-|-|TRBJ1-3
CASSQETTGNTIYF
TGTGCCAGCAGCCAAGAGACAACTGGAAACACCATATATTTT
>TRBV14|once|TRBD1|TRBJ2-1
CASSQGQGVYNEQFF
TGTGCCAGCAGCCAAGGACAGGGGGTATACAATGAGCAGTTCTTC
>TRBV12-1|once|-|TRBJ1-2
CASSFGLWDRVEGGYGYTF
TGTGCCAGCAGCTTTGGTTTGTGGGACAGGGTCGAAGGGGGTTATGGCTACACCTTC
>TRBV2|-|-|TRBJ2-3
CASARGASTDTQYF
TGTGCCAGCGCCCGCGGGGCTAGCACAGATACGCAGTATTTT